Listed below are T cell receptor beta chains from one sample, sequenced in a study of blood T cell repertoires in COVID-19. Produced via immunoSEQ multiplex PCR; TCRdb's table is partial and in-frame only. The sample shows 40,000 or so clones, about 89% of them seen only once. The sample was peripheral blood. The source is a man aged 50 or older with active COVID-19. Both conserved end residues are part of each CDR3. A D gene is named only where the DNA matches it firmly. The size of a clone is reported for some rows only, either as once, few or many, or as a class for expanded clones.

>NA|TRBJ2-7|NA|TRBV11-1
TGTGCCAGCAGCCCGGGGACTGCGGGCTCCTACGAGCAGTACTTC
CASSPGTAGSYEQYF
>NA|TRBJ2-5|TRBD2|TRBV5-1
TGCGCCAGCAGCATAGCGGGGGGGAAAGGAGAGACCCAGTACTTC
CASSIAGGKGETQYF
>NA|TRBJ2-3|NA|TRBV4-2
TGTGCCAGCAGCCCCGGTCCCTTCTCCACAGATACGCAGTATTTT
CASSPGPFSTDTQYF
>NA|TRBJ1-5|TRBD1|TRBV5-6
TGTGCCAGCAGCCGACAGGGCGGTCAGCCCCAGCATTTT
CASSRQGGQPQHF
>NA|TRBJ2-2|NA|TRBV2
TGTGCCAGCAGTCCCGAGCTATCCGGGGAGCTGTTTTTT
CASSPELSGELFF
>NA|TRBJ2-7|TRBD2|TRBV27
TGTGCCAGCAGTTTATGGGGCGGGAGAGTCTACGAGCAGTACTTC
CASSLWGGRVYEQYF
>NA|TRBJ1-4|NA|TRBV7-5
TGTGCCAGAAGCTTAAGCTTTAGAGAAAGGACAGAGTTAACTAATGAAAAACTGTTTTTT
CARSLSFRERTELTNEKLFF
>once|TRBJ1-2|TRBD1|TRBV19
TGTGCCAGTAGTAAGGACAGGGGTTACTATGGCTACACCTTC
CASSKDRGYYGYTF
>NA|TRBJ2-1|NA|TRBV3-1/TRBV3-2
TGTGCCAGCCGGGGGACAGCACTTCTAGAGGGCTACAATGAGCAGTTCTTC
CASRGTALLEGYNEQFF
>NA|TRBJ1-2|NA|TRBV7-8
TGTGCCAGCAGCTTTAGTATCCAGGGCTTTGGCTACACCTTC
CASSFSIQGFGYTF
>few|TRBJ2-1|NA|TRBV10-3
TGTGCCATCACCCCGGGAGCATACAATGAGCAGTTCTTC
CAITPGAYNEQFF
>NA|TRBJ2-2|NA|TRBV7-9
TGTGCCAGCAGTGTAGCGTCGAACACCGGGGAGCTGTTTTTT
CASSVASNTGELFF
>NA|TRBJ1-6|TRBD1|TRBV30
TGTGCCTGGAGTGCGTTAGGGACAGGGATATCGAGCTCCTATAATTCACCCCTCCACTTT
CAWSALGTGISSSYNSPLHF
>NA|TRBJ2-7|NA|TRBV30
TGTGCCTGGAGTGTAGGGGCAGAATATTCCTACGAGCAGTACTTC
CAWSVGAEYSYEQYF
>NA|TRBJ2-3|NA|TRBV7-2
TGTGCCAGCAGCCGGGACACCGGGCCAGATACGCAGTATTTT
CASSRDTGPDTQYF
>NA|TRBJ2-7|TRBD2|TRBV2
TGTGCCAGCAGTGCCCCGGGGGGGTTGGCCTACGAGCAGTACTTC
CASSAPGGLAYEQYF
>once|TRBJ2-4|TRBD1|TRBV18
TGTGCCAGCTCACCGAACCACAACGACAGGGGTTTAACAAAGTACTTC
CASSPNHNDRGLTKYF
>NA|TRBJ2-3|NA|TRBV5-8
TGTGCCAGCAGCTTGACGGGTCTAAGGGATACGCAGTATTTT
CASSLTGLRDTQYF
>NA|TRBJ2-7|NA|TRBV14
TGTGCCAGCAGCCATAGACATACCTACGAGCAGTACTTC
CASSHRHTYEQYF
>NA|TRBJ1-1|NA|TRBV6-1
TGTGCCAGCAGTGAACTCCGGGGGAGGGCTGAAGCTTTCTTT
CASSELRGRAEAFF
>NA|TRBJ1-1|TRBD1|TRBV3-1/TRBV3-2
TGTGCCAGCAGCCGCCAGACAGGGGGTGGTGAAGCTTTCTTT
CASSRQTGGGEAFF
>NA|TRBJ1-3|TRBD1|TRBV3-1/TRBV3-2
TGTGCCAGCAGCCATAACAGGGGGGGTGGAAACACCATATATTTT
CASSHNRGGGNTIYF
>NA|TRBJ2-3|NA|TRBV19
TGTGCCAGTAGTATGTTACGAGCAGATACGCAGTATTTT
CASSMLRADTQYF
>NA|TRBJ2-1|NA|TRBV6-2/TRBV6-3
TGTGCCAGCAGTTACTCGATACTAGCAACCTACAATGAGCAGTTCTTC
CASSYSILATYNEQFF
>NA|TRBJ2-3|TRBD1|TRBV27
TGTGCCAGCAGCGTTCGACAGGGGTCTAGCACAGATACGCAGTATTTT
CASSVRQGSSTDTQYF
>NA|TRBJ2-3|TRBD1|TRBV5-1
TGCGCCAGCAGCGCAGACACCGGGACAGGGGGCGCAGATACGCAGTATTTT
CASSADTGTGGADTQYF
>NA|TRBJ2-1|NA|TRBV11-2
TGTGCCAGCAGCTGGGCAGCGGCCTACAATGAGCAGTTCTTC
CASSWAAAYNEQFF
>NA|TRBJ2-1|NA|TRBV12-3/TRBV12-4
TGTGCCAGCAGTAGTACTAGGGCGGGGGAGCAGTTCTTC
CASSSTRAGEQFF
>NA|TRBJ2-1|TRBD2|TRBV7-9
TGTGCCAGCAGCCGGACTAGCGGGGGTATTAATGAGCAGTTCTTC
CASSRTSGGINEQFF
>NA|TRBJ2-2|TRBD1|TRBV10-1
TGCGCCAGCAGACCAGGGGGAACCACCGGGGAGCTGTTTTTT
CASRPGGTTGELFF
>NA|TRBJ2-7|NA|TRBV10-3
TGTGCCATCAGTGACTCGTCCCCCAGGGGAGGGGGCTCCTACGAGCAGTACTTC
CAISDSSPRGGGSYEQYF
>NA|TRBJ2-2|TRBD2|TRBV9
TGTGCCAGCAGCGTAGCGGGGGGGTGGAACACCGGGGAGCTGTTTTTT
CASSVAGGWNTGELFF
>NA|TRBJ1-3|NA|TRBV6-5
TGTGCCAGCAGTTATAATCCCTCTGGAAACACCATATATTTT
CASSYNPSGNTIYF
>NA|TRBJ2-3|TRBD1|TRBV7-6
TGTGCCAGCAGGCCACAGGGGGTCCCAGATACGCAGTATTTT
CASRPQGVPDTQYF
>NA|TRBJ1-2|TRBD1|TRBV6-2/TRBV6-3
TGTGCCAGCAGTCGGACAGGGTTGAGTGGCTACACCTTC
CASSRTGLSGYTF
>NA|TRBJ2-1|NA|TRBV5-1
TGCGCCAGCAGCTTGGGGGGCCTAGCGAATGAGCAGTTCTTC
CASSLGGLANEQFF
>once|TRBJ2-3|NA|TRBV7-8
TGTGCCAGCAGCTCGGGTCCTCTAGATACGCAGTATTTT
CASSSGPLDTQYF
>NA|TRBJ2-5|TRBD2|TRBV6-5
TGTGCCAGCAGTTACCCTGGGGGGGGGACCCAGTACTTC
CASSYPGGGTQYF
>NA|TRBJ2-7|NA|TRBV30
TGTGCCTGGACCGAAACAGGGATCTTTGGGGAGCAGTACTTC
CAWTETGIFGEQYF
>NA|TRBJ2-7|NA|TRBV27
TGTGCCAGCCGAACCCGGGACTTCCCCTACGAGCAGTACTTC
CASRTRDFPYEQYF
>NA|TRBJ2-1|TRBD1|TRBV5-1
TGCGCCAGCAGCCCTGGACAGGGTCTACATGAGCAGTTCTTC
CASSPGQGLHEQFF
>NA|TRBJ1-3|TRBD1|TRBV18
TGTGCCAGCTCACCCATACCAGGGGGGACCTCTGGAAACACCATATATTTT
CASSPIPGGTSGNTIYF
>NA|TRBJ1-3|NA|TRBV7-7
TGTGCTAGCAGCTTAGGACTTCCCGGCTCTGGAAACACCATATATTTT
CASSLGLPGSGNTIYF
>NA|TRBJ2-7|NA|TRBV12-3/TRBV12-4
TGTGCCAGCTTGGCAGGGGATTCCTACGAGCAGTACTTC
CASLAGDSYEQYF
>NA|TRBJ1-2|NA|TRBV7-9
TGTGCCAGCAGCTTAATGCAGGGGACCCCTGACTATGGCTACACCTTC
CASSLMQGTPDYGYTF
>NA|TRBJ2-4|TRBD1|TRBV18
TGTGCCAGCTCACCTTCCCGGGACAGGGGAAACATTCAGTACTTC
CASSPSRDRGNIQYF
>NA|TRBJ1-1|TRBD1|TRBV10-3
TGTGCCATCAGTGAGTCGTACAGGGGAAACACTGAAGCTTTCTTT
CAISESYRGNTEAFF
>NA|TRBJ1-2|NA|TRBV2
TGTGCCAGCAGTGAAAGCCATGAAATCCCTAACTATGGCTACACCTTC
CASSESHEIPNYGYTF